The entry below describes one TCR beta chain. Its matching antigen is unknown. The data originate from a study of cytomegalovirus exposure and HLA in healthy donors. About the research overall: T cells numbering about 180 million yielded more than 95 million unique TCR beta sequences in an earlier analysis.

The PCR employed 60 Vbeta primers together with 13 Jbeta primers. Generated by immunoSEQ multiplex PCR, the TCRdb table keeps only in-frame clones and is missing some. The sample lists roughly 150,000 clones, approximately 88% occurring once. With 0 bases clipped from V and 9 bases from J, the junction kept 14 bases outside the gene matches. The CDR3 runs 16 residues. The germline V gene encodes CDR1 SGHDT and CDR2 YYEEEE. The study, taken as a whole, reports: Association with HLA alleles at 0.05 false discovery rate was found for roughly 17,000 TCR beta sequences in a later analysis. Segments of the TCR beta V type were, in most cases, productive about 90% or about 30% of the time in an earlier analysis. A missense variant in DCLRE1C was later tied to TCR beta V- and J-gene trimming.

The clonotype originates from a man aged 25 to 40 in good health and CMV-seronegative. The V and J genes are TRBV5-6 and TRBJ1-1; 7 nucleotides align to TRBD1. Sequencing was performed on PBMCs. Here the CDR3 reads CASSLEVRAQGGKAFF. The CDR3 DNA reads TGTGCCAGCAGCTTGGAAGTTAGGGCGCAGGGGGGCAAAGCTTTCTTT.